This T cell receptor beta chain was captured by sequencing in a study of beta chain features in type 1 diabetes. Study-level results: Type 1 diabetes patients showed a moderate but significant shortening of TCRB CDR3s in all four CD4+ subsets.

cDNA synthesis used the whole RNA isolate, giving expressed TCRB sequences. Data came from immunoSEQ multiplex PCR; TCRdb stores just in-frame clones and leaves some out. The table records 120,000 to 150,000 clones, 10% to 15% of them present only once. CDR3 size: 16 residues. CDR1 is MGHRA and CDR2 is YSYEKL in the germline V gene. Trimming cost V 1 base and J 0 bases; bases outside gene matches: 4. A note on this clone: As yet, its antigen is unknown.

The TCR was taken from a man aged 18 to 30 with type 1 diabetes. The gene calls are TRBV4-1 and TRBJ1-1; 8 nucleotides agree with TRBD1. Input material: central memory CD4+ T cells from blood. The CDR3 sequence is CASSQGSGQVNTEAFF. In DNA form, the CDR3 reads TGCGCCAGCAGCCAAGGATCGGGACAGGTGAACACTGAAGCTTTCTTT.